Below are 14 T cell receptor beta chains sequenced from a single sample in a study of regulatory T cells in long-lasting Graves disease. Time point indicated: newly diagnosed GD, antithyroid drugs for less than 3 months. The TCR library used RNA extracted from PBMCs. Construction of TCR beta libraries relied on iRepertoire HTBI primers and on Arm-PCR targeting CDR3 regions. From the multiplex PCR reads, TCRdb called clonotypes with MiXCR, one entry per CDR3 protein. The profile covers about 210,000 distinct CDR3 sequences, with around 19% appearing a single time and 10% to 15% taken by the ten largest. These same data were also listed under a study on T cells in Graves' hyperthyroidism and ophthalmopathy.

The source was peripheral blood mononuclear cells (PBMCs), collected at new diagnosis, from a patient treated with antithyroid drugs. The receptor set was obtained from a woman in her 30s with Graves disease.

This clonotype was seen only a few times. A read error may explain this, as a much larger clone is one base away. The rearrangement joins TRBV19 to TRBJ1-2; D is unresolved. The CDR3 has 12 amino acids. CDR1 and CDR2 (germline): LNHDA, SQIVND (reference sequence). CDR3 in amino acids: CVSSLIGYGYTF. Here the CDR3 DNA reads TGTGTCAGTAGTCTCATAGGCTATGGCTACACCTTC.

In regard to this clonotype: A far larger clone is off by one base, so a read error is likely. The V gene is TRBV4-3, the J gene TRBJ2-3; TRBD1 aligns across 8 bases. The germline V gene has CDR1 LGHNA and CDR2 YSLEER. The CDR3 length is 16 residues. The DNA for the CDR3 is TGCGCCAGCAGCCAAGATCGGCAGGGGGCCCAAGATGCGCAGTATTTT. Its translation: CASSQDRQGAQDAQYF.

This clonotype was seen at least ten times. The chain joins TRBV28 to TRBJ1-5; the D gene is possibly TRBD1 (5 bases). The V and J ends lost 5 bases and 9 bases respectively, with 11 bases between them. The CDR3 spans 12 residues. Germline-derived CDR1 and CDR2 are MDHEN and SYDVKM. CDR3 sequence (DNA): TGTGCCAGCAGTCCGGGGGGTAGGCCCCAGCATTTT. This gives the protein CASSPGGRPQHF.

The CDR3 spells CASSLSGQMNTEAFF. The DNA for the CDR3 is TGTGCCAGCAGTTTATCGGGACAAATGAACACTGAAGCTTTCTTT. V and J are TRBV27 and TRBJ1-1; maybe TRBD1 (6 bases). Trimming stripped 0 bases from V and 0 bases from J, with 8 bases between. The CDR3 consists of 15 residues. Germline CDR1 and CDR2: MNHEY and SMNVEV (reference sequence).

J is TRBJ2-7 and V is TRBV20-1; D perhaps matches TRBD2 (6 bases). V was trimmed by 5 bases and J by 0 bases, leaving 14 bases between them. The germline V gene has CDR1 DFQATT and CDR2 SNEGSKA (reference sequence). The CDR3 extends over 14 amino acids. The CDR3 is CSAQPLATSYEQYF. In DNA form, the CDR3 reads TGCAGTGCTCAGCCCCTAGCGACCTCCTACGAGCAGTACTTC.

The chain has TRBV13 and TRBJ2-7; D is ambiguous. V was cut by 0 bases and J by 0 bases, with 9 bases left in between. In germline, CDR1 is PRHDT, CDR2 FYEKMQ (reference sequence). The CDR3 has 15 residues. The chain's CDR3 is CASSLGSGGSYEQYF. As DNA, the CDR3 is TGTGCCAGCAGCTTAGGCTCGGGCGGCTCCTACGAGCAGTACTTC.

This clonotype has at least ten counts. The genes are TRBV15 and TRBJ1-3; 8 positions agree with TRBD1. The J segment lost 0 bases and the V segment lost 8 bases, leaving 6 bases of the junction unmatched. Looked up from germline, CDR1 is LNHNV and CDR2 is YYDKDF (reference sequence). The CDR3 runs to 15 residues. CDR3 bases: TGTGCCACCCGGCGGACAGGGTCCTCTGGAAACACCATATATTTT. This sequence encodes CATRRTGSSGNTIYF.

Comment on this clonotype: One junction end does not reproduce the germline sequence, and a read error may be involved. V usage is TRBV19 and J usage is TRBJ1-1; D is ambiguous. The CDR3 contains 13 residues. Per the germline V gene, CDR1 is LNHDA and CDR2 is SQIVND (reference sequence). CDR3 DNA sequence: TGTGCCAGTGGTATTCGATGGGAAACTGAAGCTTTCTTT. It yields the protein CASGIRWETEAFF.

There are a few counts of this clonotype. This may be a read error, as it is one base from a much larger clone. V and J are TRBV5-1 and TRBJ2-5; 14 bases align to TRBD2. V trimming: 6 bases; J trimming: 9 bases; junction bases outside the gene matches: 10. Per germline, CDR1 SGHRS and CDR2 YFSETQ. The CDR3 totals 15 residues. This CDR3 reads CASKGLAGAGEAQYF. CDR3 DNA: TGCGCCAGCAAGGGACTAGCGGGAGCGGGGGAGGCCCAGTACTTC.

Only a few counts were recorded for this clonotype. The DNA for the CDR3 is TGTGCCAGCAGCGAGGGGCCGGGGGGGCCCTTTCAGTACTTC. Encoded protein: CASSEGPGGPFQYF. The chain is built from TRBV9 and TRBJ2-4; 8 bases map to TRBD2. Losses at the gene ends were 3 bases for V and 11 bases for J; bases not matched to a gene: 10. This CDR3 is 14 amino acids long. Germline CDR1 and CDR2: SGDLS and YYNGEE. The full variable domain, with the rest looked up from reference TRBV9 and TRBJ2-4, is DSGVTQTPKHLITATGQRVTLRCSPRSGDLSVYWYQQSLDQGLQFLIQYYNGEERAKGNILERFSAQQFPDLHSELNLSSLELGDSALYFCASSEGPGGPFQYFGAGTRLSVL.

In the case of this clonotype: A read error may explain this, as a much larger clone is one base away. This chain's CDR3 is CASNGGRRGAGNTIYF. For the CDR3, the DNA is TGTGCCAGCAACGGAGGACGCAGGGGAGCTGGAAACACCATATATTTT. The chain uses TRBV9 and TRBJ1-3; D is possibly TRBD1 (6 bases). V was clipped by 6 bases and J by 2 bases, with 18 bases between them. The CDR3 totals 16 residues. Germline CDR1 reads SGDLS; CDR2 reads YYNGEE.

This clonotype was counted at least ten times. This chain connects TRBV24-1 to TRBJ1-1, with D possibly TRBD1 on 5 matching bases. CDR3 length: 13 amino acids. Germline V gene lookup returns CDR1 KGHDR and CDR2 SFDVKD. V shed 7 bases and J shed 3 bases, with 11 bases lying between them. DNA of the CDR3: TGTGCCACCAGGGACAATCGGGACACTGAAGCTTTCTTT. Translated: CATRDNRDTEAFF.

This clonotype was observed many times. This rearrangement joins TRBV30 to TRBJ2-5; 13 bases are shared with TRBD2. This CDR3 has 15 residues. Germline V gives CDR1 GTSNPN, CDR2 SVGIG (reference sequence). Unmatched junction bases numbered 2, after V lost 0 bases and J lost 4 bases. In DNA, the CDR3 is TGTGCCTGGAGTGTACTAGCGGGGGGGGGAGAGACCCAGTACTTC. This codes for CAWSVLAGGGETQYF.

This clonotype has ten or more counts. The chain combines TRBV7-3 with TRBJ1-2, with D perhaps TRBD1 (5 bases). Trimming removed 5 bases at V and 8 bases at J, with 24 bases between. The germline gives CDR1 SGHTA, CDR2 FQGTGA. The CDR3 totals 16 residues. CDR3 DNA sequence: TGTGCCAGCAGCCCCCGCCCCGAGGGGAACAATGTCGGCTACACCTTC. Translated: CASSPRPEGNNVGYTF.